This T cell receptor (beta chain) was captured by sequencing in a study of blood T cell repertoires in COVID-19. Looking at the study overall: Donors in Cohort 3 who had recovered were those with two negative PCRs, healthcare professional clearance, or resolution of their symptoms. Acute and convalescent COVID-19 specimens originated in the United States, Italy and Spain. PBMCs, B-cell-depleted T cells, or T cells were the source of the cDNA or gDNA that made up the material.

Unmatched junction bases numbered 1, after V lost 8 bases and J lost 1 base. This CDR3 comprises 14 residues. Germline CDR1 is LNHNV and CDR2 is YYDKDF (reference sequence). Participants had their cohort set by participant-reported clinical history. The assay was immunoSEQ multiplex PCR, and TCRdb's table has in-frame clones only and misses some. The top ten clones hold about 3.1% of a sample with 200,000 to 250,000 clones, less than 90% of them seen once. Specimen: PBMCs or T cells enriched from blood (not recorded which). The chain has TRBV15 and TRBJ2-2; 10 nucleotides match TRBD1. The TCR was taken from a woman in her fifties or sixties in a cohort exposed to, infected with or recovered from COVID-19 (not recorded which). DNA of the CDR3: TGTGCCACCGGGACAGGGGAGAACACCGGGGAGCTGTTTTTT. It codes for CATGTGENTGELFF.